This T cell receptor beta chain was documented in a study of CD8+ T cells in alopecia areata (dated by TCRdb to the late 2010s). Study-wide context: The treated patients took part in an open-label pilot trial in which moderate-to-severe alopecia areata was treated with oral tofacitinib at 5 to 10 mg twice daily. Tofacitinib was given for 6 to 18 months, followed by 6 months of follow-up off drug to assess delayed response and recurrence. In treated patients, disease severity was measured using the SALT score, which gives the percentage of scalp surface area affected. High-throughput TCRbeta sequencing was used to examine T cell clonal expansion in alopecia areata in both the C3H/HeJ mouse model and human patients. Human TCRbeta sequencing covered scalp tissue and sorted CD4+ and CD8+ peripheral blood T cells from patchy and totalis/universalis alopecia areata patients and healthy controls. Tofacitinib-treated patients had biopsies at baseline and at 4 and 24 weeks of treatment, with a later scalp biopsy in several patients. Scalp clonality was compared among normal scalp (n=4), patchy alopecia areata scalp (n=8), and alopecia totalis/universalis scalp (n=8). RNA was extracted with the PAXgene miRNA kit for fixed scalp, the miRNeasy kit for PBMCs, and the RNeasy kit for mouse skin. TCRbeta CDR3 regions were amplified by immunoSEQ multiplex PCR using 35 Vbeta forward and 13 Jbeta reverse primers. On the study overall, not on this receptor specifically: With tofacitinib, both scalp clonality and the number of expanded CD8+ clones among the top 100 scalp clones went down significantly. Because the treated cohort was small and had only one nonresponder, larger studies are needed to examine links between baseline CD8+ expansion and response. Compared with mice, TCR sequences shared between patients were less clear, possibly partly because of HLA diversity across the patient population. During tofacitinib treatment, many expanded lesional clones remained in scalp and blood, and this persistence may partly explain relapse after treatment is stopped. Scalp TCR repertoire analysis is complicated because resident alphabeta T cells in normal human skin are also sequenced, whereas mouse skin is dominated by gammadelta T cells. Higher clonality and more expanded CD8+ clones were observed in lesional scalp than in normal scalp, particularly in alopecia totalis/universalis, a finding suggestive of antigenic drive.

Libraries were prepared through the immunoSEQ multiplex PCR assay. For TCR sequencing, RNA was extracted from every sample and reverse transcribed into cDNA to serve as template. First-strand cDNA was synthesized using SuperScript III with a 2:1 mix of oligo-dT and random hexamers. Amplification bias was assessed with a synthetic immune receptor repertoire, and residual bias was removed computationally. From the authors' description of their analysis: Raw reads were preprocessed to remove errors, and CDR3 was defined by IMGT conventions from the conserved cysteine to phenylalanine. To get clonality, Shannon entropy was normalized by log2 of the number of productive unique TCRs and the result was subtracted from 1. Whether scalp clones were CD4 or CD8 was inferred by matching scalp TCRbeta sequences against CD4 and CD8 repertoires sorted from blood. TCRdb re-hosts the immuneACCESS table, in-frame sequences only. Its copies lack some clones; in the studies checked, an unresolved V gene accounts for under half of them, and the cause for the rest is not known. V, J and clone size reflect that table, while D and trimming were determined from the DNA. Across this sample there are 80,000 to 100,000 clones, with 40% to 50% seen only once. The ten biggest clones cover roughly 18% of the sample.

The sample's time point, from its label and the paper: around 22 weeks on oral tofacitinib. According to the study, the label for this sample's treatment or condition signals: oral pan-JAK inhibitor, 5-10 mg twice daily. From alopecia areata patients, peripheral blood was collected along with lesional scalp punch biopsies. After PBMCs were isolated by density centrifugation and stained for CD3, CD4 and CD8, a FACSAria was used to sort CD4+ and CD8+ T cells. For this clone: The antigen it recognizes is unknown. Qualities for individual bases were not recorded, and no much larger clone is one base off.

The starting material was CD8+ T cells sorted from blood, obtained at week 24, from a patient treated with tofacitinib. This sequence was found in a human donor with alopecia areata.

The CDR3 loop reads CASSYSGIGTDTQYF. The DNA is TGTGCCAGCAGTTATTCAGGGATCGGCACAGATACGCAGTATTTT. Recombination connected TRBV6-5 to TRBJ2-3; a tentative D match to TRBD1 spans 5 bases. V is reduced by 3 bases and J by 1 base, leaving a spacing of 11 bases between them. The CDR3 runs 15 residues from the cysteine to the phenylalanine. Of the read, only the CDR3 DNA is kept; its 45 bases are in frame from base 1. CDR1 MNHEY and CDR2 SVGAGI are derived from the germline V gene.